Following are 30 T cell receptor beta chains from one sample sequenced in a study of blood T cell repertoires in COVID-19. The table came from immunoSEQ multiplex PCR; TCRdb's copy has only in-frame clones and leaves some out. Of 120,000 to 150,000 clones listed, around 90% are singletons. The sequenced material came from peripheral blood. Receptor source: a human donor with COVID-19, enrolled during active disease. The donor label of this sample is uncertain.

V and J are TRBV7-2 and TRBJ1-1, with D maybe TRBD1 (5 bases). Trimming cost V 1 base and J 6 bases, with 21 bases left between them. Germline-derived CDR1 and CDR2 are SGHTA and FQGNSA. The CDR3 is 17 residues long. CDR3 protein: CASSLGAPSSGLPEAFF. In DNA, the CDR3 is TGTGCCAGCAGCTTAGGGGCCCCTTCGTCAGGGTTGCCTGAAGCTTTCTTT.

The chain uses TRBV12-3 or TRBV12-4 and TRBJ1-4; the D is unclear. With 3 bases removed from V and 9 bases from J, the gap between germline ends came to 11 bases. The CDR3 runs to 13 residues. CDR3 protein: CASSFFEGQKLFF. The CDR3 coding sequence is TGTGCCAGCAGTTTTTTTGAGGGCCAAAAACTGTTTTTT.

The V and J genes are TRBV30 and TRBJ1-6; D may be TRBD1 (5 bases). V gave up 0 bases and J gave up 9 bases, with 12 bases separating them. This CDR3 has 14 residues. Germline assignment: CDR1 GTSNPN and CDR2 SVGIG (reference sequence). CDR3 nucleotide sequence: TGTGCCTGGAGTGTACGGCAGGGTTTTTCACCCCTCCACTTT. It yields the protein CAWSVRQGFSPLHF.

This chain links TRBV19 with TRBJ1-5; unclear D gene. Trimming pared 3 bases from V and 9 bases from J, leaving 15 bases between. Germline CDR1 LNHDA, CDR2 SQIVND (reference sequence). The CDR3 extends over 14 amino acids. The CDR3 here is CASSIGGNRWPQHF. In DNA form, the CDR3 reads TGTGCCAGTAGTATTGGAGGGAATCGTTGGCCCCAGCATTTT.

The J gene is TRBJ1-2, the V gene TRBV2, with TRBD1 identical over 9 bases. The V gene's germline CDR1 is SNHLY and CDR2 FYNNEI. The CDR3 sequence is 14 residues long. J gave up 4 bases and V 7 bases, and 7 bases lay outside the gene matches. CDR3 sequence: CASNGDRASYGYTF. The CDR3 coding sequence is TGTGCCAGCAACGGGGACAGGGCTAGCTATGGCTACACCTTC.

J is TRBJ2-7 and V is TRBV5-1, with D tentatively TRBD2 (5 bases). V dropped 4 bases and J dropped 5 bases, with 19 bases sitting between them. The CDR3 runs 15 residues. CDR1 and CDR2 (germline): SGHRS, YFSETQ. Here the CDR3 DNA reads TGCGCCAGCAGCGCTGGCGTCGGAGGTAAAGACGAGCAGTACTTC. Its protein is CASSAGVGGKDEQYF.

This chain's CDR3 is CASSRTFSAETGGANVLTF. The CDR3 DNA sequence: TGTGCCAGCTCACGCACCTTTTCCGCGGAAACTGGAGGGGCCAACGTCCTGACTTTC. This sequence joins TRBV18 and TRBJ2-6, with D unclear. The germline V and J ends were trimmed by 4 bases and 4 bases, with 23 bases remaining between them. Germline CDR1 KGHSH, CDR2 LQKENI. The CDR3 is 19 amino acids.

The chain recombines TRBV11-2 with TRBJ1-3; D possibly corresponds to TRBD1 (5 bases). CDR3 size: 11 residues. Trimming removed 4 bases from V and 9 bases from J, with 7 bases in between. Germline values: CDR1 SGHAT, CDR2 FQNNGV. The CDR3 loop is CASSSGGTIYF. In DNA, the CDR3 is TGTGCCAGCAGCTCCGGGGGCACCATATATTTT.

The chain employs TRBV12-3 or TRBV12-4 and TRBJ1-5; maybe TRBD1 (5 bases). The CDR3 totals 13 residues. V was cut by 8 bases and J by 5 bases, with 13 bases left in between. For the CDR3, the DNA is TGTGCCAGCCAGAGTCAGGGCGATCAGCCCCAGCATTTT. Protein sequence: CASQSQGDQPQHF.

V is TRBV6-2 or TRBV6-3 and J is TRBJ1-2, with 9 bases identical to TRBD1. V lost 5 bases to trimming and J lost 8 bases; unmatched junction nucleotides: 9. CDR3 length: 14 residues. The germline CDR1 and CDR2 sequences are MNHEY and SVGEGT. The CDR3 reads CASSPGQGLGGYTF. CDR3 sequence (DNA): TGTGCCAGCAGTCCAGGACAGGGGCTCGGAGGCTACACCTTC.

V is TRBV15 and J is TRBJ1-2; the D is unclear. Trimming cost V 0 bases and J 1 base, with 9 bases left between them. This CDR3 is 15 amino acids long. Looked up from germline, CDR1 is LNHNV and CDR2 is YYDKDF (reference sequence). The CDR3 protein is CATSRDLGSNYGYTF. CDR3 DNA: TGTGCCACCAGCAGAGATCTAGGGAGTAACTATGGCTACACCTTC.

Here the CDR3 reads CSVAPIEGQPQHF. The CDR3 DNA reads as TGCAGCGTTGCCCCCATAGAGGGTCAGCCCCAGCATTTT. V gene TRBV29-1 combines with J gene TRBJ1-5; D unclear. The CDR3 contains 13 residues. Trimming cost V 4 bases and J 6 bases, with 13 bases left between them. Germline V gene data show CDR1 as SQVTM and CDR2 as ANQGSEA.

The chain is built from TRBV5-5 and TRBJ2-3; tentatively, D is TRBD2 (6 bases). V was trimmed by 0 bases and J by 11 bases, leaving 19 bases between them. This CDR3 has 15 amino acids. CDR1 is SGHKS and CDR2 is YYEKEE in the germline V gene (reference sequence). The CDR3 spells CASSLEGTPSGGQYF. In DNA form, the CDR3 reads TGTGCCAGCAGCTTGGAGGGGACTCCCTCCGGGGGGCAGTATTTT.

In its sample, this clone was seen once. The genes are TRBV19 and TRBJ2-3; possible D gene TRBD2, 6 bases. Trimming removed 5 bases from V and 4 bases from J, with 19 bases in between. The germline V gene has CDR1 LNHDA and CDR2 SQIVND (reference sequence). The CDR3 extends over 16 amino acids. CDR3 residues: CASSPRAGRSSDTQYF. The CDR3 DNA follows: TGTGCCAGTAGTCCCCGGGCGGGGAGGTCATCAGATACGCAGTATTTT.

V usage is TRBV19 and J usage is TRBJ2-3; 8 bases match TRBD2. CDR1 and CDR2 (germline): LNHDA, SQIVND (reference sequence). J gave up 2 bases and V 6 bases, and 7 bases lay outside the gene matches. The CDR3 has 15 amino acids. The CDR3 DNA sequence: TGTGCCAGTAGCCACGGGGGGGCAGACACAGATACGCAGTATTTT. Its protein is CASSHGGADTDTQYF.

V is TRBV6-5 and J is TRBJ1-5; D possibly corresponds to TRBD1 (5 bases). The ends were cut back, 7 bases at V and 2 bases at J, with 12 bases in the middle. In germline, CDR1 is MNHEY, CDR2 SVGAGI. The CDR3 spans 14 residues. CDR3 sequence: CASTSGLGNQPQHF. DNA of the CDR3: TGTGCCAGCACATCAGGGTTAGGCAATCAGCCCCAGCATTTT.

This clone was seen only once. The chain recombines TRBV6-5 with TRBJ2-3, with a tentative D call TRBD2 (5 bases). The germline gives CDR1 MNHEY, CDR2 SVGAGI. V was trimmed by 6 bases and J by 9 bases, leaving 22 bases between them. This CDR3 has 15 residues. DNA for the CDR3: TGTGCCAGCAGCCTTCGGTTCTTCGGGGTAGACACGCAGTATTTT. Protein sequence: CASSLRFFGVDTQYF.

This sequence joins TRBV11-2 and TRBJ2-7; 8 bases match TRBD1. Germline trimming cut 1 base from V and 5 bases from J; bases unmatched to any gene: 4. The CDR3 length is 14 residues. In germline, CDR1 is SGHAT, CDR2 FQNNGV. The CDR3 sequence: CASSLGPGGDEQYF. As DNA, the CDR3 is TGTGCCAGCAGCTTAGGTCCAGGGGGCGACGAGCAGTACTTC.

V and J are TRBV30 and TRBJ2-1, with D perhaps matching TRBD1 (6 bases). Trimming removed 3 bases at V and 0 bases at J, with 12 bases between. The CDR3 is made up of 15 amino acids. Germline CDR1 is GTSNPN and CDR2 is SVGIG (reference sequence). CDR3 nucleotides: TGTGCCTGGAGCAAGGGACAAAGCTCCTACAATGAGCAGTTCTTC. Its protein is CAWSKGQSSYNEQFF.

In DNA, the CDR3 is TGCAGCGTTGAAGCCCCTAGCGGGGGGGCCCCAGATACGCAGTATTTT. Translating it yields CSVEAPSGGAPDTQYF. The chain has TRBV29-1 and TRBJ2-3; 12 nucleotides match TRBD2. Germline CDR1 SQVTM, CDR2 ANQGSEA. This CDR3 region has 16 residues. The ends lost 1 base at V and 4 bases at J; junction bases unmatched: 6.

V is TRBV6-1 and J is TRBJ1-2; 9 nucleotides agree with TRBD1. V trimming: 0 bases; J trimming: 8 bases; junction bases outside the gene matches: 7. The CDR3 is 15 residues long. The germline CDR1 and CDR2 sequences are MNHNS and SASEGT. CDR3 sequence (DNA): TGTGCCAGCAGTGAAGCGGGACAGGGATCCTACGGCTACACCTTC. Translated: CASSEAGQGSYGYTF.

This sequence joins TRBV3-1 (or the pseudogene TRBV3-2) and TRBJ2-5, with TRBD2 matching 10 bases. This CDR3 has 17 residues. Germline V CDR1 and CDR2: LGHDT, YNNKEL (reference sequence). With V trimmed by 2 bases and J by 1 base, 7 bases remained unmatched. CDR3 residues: CASSQNPGTSAQETQYF. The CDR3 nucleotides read TGTGCCAGCAGCCAAAACCCCGGGACTAGCGCCCAAGAGACCCAGTACTTC.

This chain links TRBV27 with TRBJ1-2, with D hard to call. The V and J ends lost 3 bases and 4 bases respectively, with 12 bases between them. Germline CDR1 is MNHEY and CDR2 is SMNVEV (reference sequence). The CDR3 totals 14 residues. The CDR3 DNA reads TGTGCCAGCAGTTTGGAGTCGGAAGTCTATGGCTACACCTTC. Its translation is CASSLESEVYGYTF.

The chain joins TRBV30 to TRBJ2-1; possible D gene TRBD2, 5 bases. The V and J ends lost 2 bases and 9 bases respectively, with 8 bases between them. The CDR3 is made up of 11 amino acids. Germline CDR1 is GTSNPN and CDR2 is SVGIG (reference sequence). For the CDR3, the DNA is TGTGCCTGGAGTAGCGGCGGTGAGCAGTTCTTC. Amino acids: CAWSSGGEQFF.

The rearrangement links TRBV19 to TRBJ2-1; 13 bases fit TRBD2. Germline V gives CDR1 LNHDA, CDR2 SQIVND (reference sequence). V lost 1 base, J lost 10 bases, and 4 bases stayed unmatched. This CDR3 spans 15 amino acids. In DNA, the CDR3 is TGTGCCAGTAGTATAGGGGGACTAGCGGGACCCGAGCAGTTCTTC. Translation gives CASSIGGLAGPEQFF.

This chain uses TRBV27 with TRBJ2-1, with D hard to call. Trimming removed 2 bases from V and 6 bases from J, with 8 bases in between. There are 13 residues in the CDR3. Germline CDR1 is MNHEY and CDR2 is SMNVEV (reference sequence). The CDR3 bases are TGTGCCAGCAGTTTACATCAGTCCAATGAGCAGTTCTTC. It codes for CASSLHQSNEQFF.

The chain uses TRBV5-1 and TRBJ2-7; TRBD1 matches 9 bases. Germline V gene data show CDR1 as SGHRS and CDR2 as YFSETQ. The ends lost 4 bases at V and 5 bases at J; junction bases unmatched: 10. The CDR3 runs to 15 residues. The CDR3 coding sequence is TGCGCCAGCAGCACGGCCGGGACAGGGTTCGACGAGCAGTACTTC. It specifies CASSTAGTGFDEQYF. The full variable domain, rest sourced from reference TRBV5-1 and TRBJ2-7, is KAGVTQTPRYLIKTRGQQVTLSCSPISGHRSVSWYQQTPGQGLQFLFEYFSETQRNKGNFPGRFSGRQFSNSRSEMNVSTLELGDSALYLCASSTAGTGFDEQYFGPGTRLTVT.

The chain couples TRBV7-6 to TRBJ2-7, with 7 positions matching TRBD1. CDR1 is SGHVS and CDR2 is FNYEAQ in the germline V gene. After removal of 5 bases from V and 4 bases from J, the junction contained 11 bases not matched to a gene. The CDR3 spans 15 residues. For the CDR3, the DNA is TGTGCCAGCAGCCCCGATGGACAGGATTCATACGAGCAGTACTTC. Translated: CASSPDGQDSYEQYF.

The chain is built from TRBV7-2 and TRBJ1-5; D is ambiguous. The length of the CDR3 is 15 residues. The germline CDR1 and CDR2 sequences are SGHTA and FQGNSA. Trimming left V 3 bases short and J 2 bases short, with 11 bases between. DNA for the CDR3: TGTGCCAGCAGCTTTCGAGGCTCTGGCAATCAGCCCCAGCATTTT. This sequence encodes CASSFRGSGNQPQHF.

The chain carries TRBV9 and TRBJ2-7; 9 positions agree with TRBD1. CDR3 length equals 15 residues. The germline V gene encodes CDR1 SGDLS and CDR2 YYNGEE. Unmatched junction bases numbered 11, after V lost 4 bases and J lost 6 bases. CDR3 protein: CASSPTPGQGAEQYF. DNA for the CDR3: TGTGCCAGCAGCCCCACCCCGGGACAGGGAGCCGAGCAGTACTTC.